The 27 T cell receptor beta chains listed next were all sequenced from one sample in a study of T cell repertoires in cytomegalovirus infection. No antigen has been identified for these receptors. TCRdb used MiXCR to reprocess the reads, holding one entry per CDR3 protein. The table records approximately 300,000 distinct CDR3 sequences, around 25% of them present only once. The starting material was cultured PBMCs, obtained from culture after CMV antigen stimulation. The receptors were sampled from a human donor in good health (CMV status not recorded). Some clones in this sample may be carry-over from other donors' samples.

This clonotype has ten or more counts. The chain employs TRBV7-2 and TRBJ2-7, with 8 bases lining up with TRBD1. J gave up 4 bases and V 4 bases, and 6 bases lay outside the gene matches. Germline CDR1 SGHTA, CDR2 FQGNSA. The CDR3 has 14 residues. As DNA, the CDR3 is TGTGCCAGCAGCTCAAGACAGGGGCGGTACGAGCAGTACTTC. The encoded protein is CASSSRQGRYEQYF.

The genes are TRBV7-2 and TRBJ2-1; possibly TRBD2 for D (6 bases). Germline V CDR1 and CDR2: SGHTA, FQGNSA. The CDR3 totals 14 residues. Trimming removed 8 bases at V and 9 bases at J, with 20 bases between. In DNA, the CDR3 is TGTGCCAGCTGCTCTACGGGAGCTGCTCGTGAGCAGTTCTTC. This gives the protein CASCSTGAAREQFF. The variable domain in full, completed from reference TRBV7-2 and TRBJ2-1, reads GAGVSQSPSNKVTEKGKDVELRCDPISGHTALYWYRQSLGQGLEFLIYFQGNSAPDKSGLPSDRFSAERTGGSVSTLTIQRTQQEDSAVYLCASCSTGAAREQFFGPGTRLTVL.

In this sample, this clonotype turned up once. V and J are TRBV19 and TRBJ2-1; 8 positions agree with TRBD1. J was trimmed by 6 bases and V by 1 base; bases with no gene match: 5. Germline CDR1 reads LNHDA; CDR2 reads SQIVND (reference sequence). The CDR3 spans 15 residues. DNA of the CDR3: TGTGCCAGTAGTATAGGACAGGGGATGGGCAATGAGCAGTTCTTC. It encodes CASSIGQGMGNEQFF.

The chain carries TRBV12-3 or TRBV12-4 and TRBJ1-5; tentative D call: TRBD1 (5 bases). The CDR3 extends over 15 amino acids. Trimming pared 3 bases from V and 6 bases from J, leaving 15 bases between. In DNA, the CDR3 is TGTGCCAGCAGTTTGACGGGTGGGGGGAGTCAGCCCCAGCATTTT. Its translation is CASSLTGGGSQPQHF.

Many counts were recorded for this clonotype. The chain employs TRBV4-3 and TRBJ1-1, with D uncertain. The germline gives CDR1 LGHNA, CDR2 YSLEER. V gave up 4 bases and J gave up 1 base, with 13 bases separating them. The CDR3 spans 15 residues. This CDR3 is CASSLSWAENTEAFF. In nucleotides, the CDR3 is TGCGCCAGCAGCCTTTCGTGGGCCGAGAACACTGAAGCTTTCTTT.

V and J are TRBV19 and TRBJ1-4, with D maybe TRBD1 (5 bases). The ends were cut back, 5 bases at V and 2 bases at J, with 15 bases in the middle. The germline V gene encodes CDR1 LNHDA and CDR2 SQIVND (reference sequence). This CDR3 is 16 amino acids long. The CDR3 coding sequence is TGTGCCAGTAGTCGTCGTCAGGGTCGCACTAATGAAAAACTGTTTTTT. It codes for CASSRRQGRTNEKLFF.

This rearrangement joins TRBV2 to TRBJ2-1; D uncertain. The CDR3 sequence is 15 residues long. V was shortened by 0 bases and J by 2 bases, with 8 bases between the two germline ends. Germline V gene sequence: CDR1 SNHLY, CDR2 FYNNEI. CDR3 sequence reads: CASSEAGVPYNEQFF. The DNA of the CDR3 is TGTGCCAGCAGTGAAGCTGGGGTACCCTACAATGAGCAGTTCTTC.

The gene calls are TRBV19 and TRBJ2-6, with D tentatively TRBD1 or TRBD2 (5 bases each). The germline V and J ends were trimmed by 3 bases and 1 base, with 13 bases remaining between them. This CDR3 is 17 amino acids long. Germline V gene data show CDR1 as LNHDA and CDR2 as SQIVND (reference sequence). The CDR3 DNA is TGTGCCAGTAGTATGAGCTGGGACGGGTCTGGGGCCAACGTCCTGACTTTC. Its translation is CASSMSWDGSGANVLTF.

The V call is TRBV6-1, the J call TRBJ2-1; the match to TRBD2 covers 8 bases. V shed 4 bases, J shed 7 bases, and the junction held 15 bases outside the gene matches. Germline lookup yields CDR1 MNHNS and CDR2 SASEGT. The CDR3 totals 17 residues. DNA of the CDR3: TGTGCCAGCAGTGGTCTTTCCGGGACTAGTTTGGGAAATGAGCAGTTCTTC. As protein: CASSGLSGTSLGNEQFF.

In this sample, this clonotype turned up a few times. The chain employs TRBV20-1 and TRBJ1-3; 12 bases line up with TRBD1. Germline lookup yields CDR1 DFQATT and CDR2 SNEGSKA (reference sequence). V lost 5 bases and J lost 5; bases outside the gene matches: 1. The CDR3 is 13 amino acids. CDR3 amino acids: CSARDRGRNTIYF. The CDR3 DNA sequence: TGCAGTGCTCGGGACAGGGGGCGAAACACCATATATTTT.

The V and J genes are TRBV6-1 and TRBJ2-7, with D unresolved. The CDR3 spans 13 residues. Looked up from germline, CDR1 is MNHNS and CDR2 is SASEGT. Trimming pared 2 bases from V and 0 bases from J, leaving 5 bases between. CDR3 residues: CASSELFSYEQYF. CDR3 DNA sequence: TGTGCCAGCAGTGAACTATTCTCCTACGAGCAGTACTTC.

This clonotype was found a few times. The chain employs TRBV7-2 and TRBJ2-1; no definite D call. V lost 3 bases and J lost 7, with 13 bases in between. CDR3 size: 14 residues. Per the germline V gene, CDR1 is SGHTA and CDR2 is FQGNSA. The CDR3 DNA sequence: TGTGCCAGCAGCTTGACTGCCCCTCTTAATGAGCAGTTCTTC. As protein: CASSLTAPLNEQFF.

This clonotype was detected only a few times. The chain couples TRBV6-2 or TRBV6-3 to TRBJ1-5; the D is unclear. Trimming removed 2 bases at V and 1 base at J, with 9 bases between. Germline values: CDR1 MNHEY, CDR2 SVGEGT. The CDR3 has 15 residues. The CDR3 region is CASSYEVWSNQPQHF. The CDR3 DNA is TGTGCCAGCAGTTACGAAGTTTGGAGCAATCAGCCCCAGCATTTT.

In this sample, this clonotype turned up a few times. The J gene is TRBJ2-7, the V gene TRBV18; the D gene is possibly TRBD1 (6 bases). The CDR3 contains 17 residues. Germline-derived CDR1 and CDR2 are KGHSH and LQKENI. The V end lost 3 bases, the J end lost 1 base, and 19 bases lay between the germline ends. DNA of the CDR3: TGTGCCAGCTCACCCAGACGGATTGGGGGCGAGTCCTACGAGCAGTACTTC. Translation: CASSPRRIGGESYEQYF.

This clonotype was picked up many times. The CDR3 reads CASSLEAGATDTQYF. CDR3 DNA sequence: TGTGCCAGCAGCTTAGAGGCGGGAGCCACAGATACGCAGTATTTT. The chain recombines TRBV7-2 with TRBJ2-3; 7 bases agree with TRBD2. Germline assignment: CDR1 SGHTA and CDR2 FQGNSA. This CDR3 has 15 amino acids. The ends lost 1 base at V and 2 bases at J; junction bases unmatched: 3.

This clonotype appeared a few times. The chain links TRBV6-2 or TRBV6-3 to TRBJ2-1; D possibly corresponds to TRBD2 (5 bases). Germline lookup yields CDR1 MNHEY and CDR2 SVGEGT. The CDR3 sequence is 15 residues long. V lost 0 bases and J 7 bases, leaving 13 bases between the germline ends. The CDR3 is CASSYSASPGNEQFF. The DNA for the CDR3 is TGTGCCAGCAGTTACTCAGCTAGCCCGGGTAATGAGCAGTTCTTC.

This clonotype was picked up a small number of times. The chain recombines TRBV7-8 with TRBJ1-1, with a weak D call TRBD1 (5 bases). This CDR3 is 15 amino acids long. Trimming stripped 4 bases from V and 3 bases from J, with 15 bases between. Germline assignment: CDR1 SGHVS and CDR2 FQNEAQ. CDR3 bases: TGTGCCAGCAGCTACAGCCGGGACGGATACACTGAAGCTTTCTTT. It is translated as CASSYSRDGYTEAFF.

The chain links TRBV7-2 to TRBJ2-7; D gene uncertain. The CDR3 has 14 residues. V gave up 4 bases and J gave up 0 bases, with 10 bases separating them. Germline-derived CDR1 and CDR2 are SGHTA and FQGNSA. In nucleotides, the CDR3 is TGTGCCAGCAGCTATGACCGAATCTCCTACGAGCAGTACTTC. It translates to CASSYDRISYEQYF.

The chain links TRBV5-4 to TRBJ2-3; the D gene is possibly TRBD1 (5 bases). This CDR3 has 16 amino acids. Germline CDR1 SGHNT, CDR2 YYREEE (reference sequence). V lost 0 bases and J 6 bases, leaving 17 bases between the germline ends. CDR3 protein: CASSLVGLVQSDTQYF. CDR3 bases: TGTGCCAGCAGCTTGGTGGGGCTAGTACAGTCCGATACGCAGTATTTT.

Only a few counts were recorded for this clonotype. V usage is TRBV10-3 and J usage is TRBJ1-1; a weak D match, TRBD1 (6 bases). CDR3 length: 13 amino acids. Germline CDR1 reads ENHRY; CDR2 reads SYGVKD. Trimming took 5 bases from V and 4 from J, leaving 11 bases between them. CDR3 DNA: TGTGCCATCAGTTCGATACAGGGCACTGAAGCTTTCTTT. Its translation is CAISSIQGTEAFF.

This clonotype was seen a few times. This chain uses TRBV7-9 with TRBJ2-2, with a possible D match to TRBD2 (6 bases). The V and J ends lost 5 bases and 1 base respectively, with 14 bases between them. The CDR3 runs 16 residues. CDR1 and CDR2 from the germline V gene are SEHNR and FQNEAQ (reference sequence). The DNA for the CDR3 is TGTGCCAGCAGCCGTGGGAGGACACTGAACACCGGGGAGCTGTTTTTT. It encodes CASSRGRTLNTGELFF.

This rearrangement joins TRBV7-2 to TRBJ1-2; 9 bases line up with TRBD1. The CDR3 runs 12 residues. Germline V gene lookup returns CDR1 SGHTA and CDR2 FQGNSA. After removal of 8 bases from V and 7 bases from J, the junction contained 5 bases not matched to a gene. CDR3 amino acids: CASLQGAGGYTF. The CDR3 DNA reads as TGTGCCAGCCTACAGGGGGCAGGTGGCTACACCTTC.

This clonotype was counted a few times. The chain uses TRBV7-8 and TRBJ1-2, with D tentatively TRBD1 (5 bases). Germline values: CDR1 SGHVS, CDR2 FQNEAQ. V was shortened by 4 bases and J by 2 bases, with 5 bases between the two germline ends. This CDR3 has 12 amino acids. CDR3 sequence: CASSSGNYGYTF. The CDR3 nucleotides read TGTGCCAGCAGCTCAGGGAACTATGGCTACACCTTC.

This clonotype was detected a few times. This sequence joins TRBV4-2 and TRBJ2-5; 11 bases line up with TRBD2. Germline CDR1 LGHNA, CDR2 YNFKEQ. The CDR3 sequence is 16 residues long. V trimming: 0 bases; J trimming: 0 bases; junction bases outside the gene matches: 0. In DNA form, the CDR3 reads TGTGCCAGCAGCCAAGAGACTAGCGGGAACCAAGAGACCCAGTACTTC. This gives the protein CASSQETSGNQETQYF.

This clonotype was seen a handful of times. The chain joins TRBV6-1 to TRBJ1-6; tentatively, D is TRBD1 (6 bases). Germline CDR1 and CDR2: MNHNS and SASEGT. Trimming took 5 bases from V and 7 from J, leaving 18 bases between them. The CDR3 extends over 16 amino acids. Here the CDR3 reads CASSLPTGIGNSPLHF. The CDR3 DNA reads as TGTGCCAGCAGTCTCCCAACAGGGATAGGGAATTCACCCCTCCACTTT.

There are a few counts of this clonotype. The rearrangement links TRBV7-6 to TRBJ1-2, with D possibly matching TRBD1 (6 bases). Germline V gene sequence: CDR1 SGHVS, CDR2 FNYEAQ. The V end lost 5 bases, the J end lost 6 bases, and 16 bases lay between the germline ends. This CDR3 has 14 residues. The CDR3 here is CASSPFGDKDGYTF. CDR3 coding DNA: TGTGCCAGCAGCCCCTTTGGGGACAAGGATGGCTACACCTTC.

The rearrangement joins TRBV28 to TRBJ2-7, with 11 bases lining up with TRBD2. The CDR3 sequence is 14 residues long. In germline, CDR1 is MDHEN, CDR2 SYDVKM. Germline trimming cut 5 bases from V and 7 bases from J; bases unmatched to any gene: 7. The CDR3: CASSQLAGVEEQYF. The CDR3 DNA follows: TGTGCCAGCAGTCAACTAGCGGGAGTTGAAGAGCAGTACTTC.